These 27 T cell receptor beta chains share one sample of origin, sequenced in a study of T cells after yellow fever vaccination. TCRdb passed the 5' RACE reads through MiXCR, listing each CDR3 protein once. Of about 310,000 distinct CDR3 sequences listed, 3% to 4.5% are singletons. The starting material was PBMCs, obtained on the day of the yellow fever booster vaccination. Receptor source: a man younger than 30 who received the YFV17D yellow fever vaccine.

This clonotype was detected a few times. The genes are TRBV6-5 and TRBJ2-5; D might be TRBD1 (6 bases). V lost 1 base and J lost 3, with 9 bases in between. The CDR3 consists of 14 residues. The V gene's germline CDR1 is MNHEY and CDR2 SVGAGI. The CDR3 protein is CASSYLGQKETQYF. The CDR3 DNA reads TGTGCCAGCAGTTACTTGGGACAAAAAGAGACCCAGTACTTC.

This clonotype was counted ten times or more. V gene TRBV28 combines with J gene TRBJ1-5; the D is unclear. CDR3 length: 15 amino acids. V gave up 5 bases and J gave up 9 bases, with 20 bases separating them. Germline V gene sequence: CDR1 MDHEN, CDR2 SYDVKM. The CDR3 loop is CASSPRLGPGGPQHF. CDR3 DNA: TGTGCCAGCAGTCCACGACTCGGACCAGGTGGGCCCCAGCATTTT.

This clonotype appeared a few times. The chain has TRBV5-1 and TRBJ2-3; no clear D. The CDR3 consists of 15 residues. The germline V gene encodes CDR1 SGHRS and CDR2 YFSETQ. V lost 3 bases and J lost 0, with 11 bases in between. The CDR3 sequence is CASSSGRASTDTQYF. The CDR3 coding sequence is TGCGCCAGCAGCTCAGGCCGGGCCAGCACAGATACGCAGTATTTT.

The chain is built from TRBV10-3 and TRBJ2-2; 10 nucleotides align to TRBD2. CDR1 and CDR2 (germline): ENHRY, SYGVKD. The junction had 2 bases not matched to a gene; V was cut back by 8 bases and J by 2 bases. CDR3 length equals 14 residues. The DNA of the CDR3 is TGTGCCATCGGACTAGCGGTTAACACCGGGGAGCTGTTTTTT. Encoded protein: CAIGLAVNTGELFF.

In this sample, this clonotype turned up a few times. The chain uses TRBV4-3 and TRBJ2-3, with 9 bases identical to TRBD2. Germline V gene data show CDR1 as LGHNA and CDR2 as YSLEER. This CDR3 has 17 amino acids. Trimming removed 2 bases from V and 4 bases from J; junction bases left unmatched: 10. This CDR3 is CASSQRRQRGDADTQYF. For the CDR3, the DNA is TGCGCCAGCAGCCAAAGGAGACAGCGGGGGGACGCAGATACGCAGTATTTT.

This rearrangement joins TRBV7-2 to TRBJ2-2; D is uncertain. The CDR3 loop spans 17 amino acids. Germline lookup yields CDR1 SGHTA and CDR2 FQGNSA. Trimming shortened V by 1 base and J by 0 bases, and 12 bases separated the two germline ends. CDR3 bases: TGTGCCAGCAGCTTAGTGGGTGGCACCGCGAACACCGGGGAGCTGTTTTTT. Translating it yields CASSLVGGTANTGELFF. The variable domain in full, with the rest retrieved from reference TRBV7-2 and TRBJ2-2, is GAGVSQSPSNKVTEKGKDVELRCDPISGHTALYWYRQSLGQGLEFLIYFQGNSAPDKSGLPSDRFSAERTGGSVSTLTIQRTQQEDSAVYLCASSLVGGTANTGELFFGEGSRLTVL.

The rearrangement joins TRBV6-6 to TRBJ2-7, with 8 bases matching TRBD1. The germline V gene has CDR1 MNHNY and CDR2 SVGAGI (reference sequence). This CDR3 is 14 amino acids long. V gave up 2 bases and J gave up 6 bases; unmatched junction bases: 6. CDR3 loop: CASSYPWTGTEQYF. The CDR3, as DNA: TGTGCCAGCAGTTACCCCTGGACAGGGACCGAGCAGTACTTC.

This clonotype was counted a few times. The chain has TRBV5-4 and TRBJ2-7; a possible D gene is TRBD2 (6 bases). This CDR3 is 15 amino acids long. V was pared by 4 bases and J by 0 bases, with 14 bases between. CDR1 is SGHNT and CDR2 is YYREEE in the germline V gene (reference sequence). The CDR3 reads CASSTWDGSSYEQYV. Written as DNA, the CDR3 is TGTGCCAGCAGCACGTGGGACGGGAGCTCCTACGAGCAGTACGTC.

This clonotype was detected many times. The CDR3 region has the DNA TGCGCCAGCAGCTTGGAGCTAGGAAGGGATACGCAGTATTTT. This translates into CASSLELGRDTQYF. This chain uses TRBV5-1 with TRBJ2-3; D is uncertain. The V gene lost 0 bases and the J gene lost 6 bases, with 11 bases spanning the gap. There are 14 residues in the CDR3. In germline, CDR1 is SGHRS, CDR2 YFSETQ.

This clonotype was counted at least ten times. The rearrangement links TRBV28 to TRBJ1-1; the match to TRBD1 covers 10 bases. Germline V CDR1 and CDR2: MDHEN, SYDVKM. The CDR3 is 16 residues long. V trimming: 5 bases; J trimming: 4 bases; junction bases outside the gene matches: 10. In DNA, the CDR3 is TGTGCCAGCAGTCCCGGGACAGGGGATGGTAGCACTGAAGCTTTCTTT. It codes for CASSPGTGDGSTEAFF.

This clonotype was detected many times. The chain is built from TRBV7-6 and TRBJ1-1; D remains ambiguous. Trimming took 5 bases from V and 4 from J, leaving 14 bases between them. CDR1 SGHVS and CDR2 FNYEAQ come from the germline V gene. This CDR3 is 14 amino acids long. The CDR3 protein is CASSLGGPGTEAFF. CDR3 nucleotides: TGTGCCAGCAGCCTGGGAGGGCCGGGCACTGAAGCTTTCTTT.

This clonotype has a count of ten or more. The V gene is TRBV5-1, the J gene TRBJ2-3, with 7 bases matching TRBD2. The V segment lost 4 bases and the J segment 4 bases; nucleotides outside the gene matches: 6. The CDR3 length is 14 residues. Germline V CDR1 and CDR2: SGHRS, YFSETQ. The CDR3 region has the DNA TGCGCCAGCAGCATGGGAGCGGGGCCAGATACGCAGTATTTT. It specifies CASSMGAGPDTQYF.

This clonotype was recorded many times. The rearrangement uses TRBV5-4 and TRBJ2-2; possibly TRBD2 for D (6 bases). The germline V gene has CDR1 SGHNT and CDR2 YYREEE (reference sequence). This CDR3 comprises 16 residues. Deletions cut 5 bases from V and 1 base from J, with 15 bases between. CDR3 loop: CASSPVGDWNTGELFF. CDR3 nucleotides: TGTGCCAGCAGTCCAGTTGGGGACTGGAACACCGGGGAGCTGTTTTTT.

The V call is TRBV7-2, the J call TRBJ2-7; 8 bases line up with TRBD2. CDR1 SGHTA and CDR2 FQGNSA come from the germline V gene. The length of the CDR3 is 15 residues. V lost 2 bases to trimming and J lost 2 bases; unmatched junction nucleotides: 5. This chain's CDR3 is CASSLIAGWTYEQYF. CDR3 nucleotides: TGTGCCAGCAGCTTAATAGCGGGGTGGACCTACGAGCAGTACTTC.

This clonotype has ten or more counts. The rearrangement uses TRBV7-9 and TRBJ2-7, with D perhaps TRBD2 (5 bases). Per the germline V gene, CDR1 is SEHNR and CDR2 is FQNEAQ (reference sequence). V lost 1 base, J lost 4 bases, and 11 bases lay in between. This CDR3 comprises 14 residues. The CDR3: CASSLERGPYEQYV. In DNA, the CDR3 is TGTGCCAGCAGCTTAGAGCGCGGGCCTTACGAGCAGTACGTC.

The chain combines TRBV16 with TRBJ1-4; TRBD1 agrees at 8 bases. V shed 4 bases and J 9 bases; nucleotides not matched to a gene: 10. The CDR3 has 15 amino acids. The germline gives CDR1 KGHSY, CDR2 FQNENV. CDR3: CASSPRGTGIKKLFF. For the CDR3, the DNA is TGTGCCAGCAGCCCCCGCGGGACAGGAATTAAAAAACTGTTTTTT.

Ten or more counts support this clonotype. This rearrangement joins TRBV5-1 to TRBJ1-4; D gene uncertain. The germline V and J ends were trimmed by 3 bases and 8 bases, with 20 bases remaining between them. The CDR3 is 16 amino acids. Germline V gives CDR1 SGHRS, CDR2 YFSETQ. CDR3 DNA sequence: TGCGCCAGCAGCTCCGGGAGGGTCAAGGTTGGAGAAAAACTGTTTTTT. This codes for CASSSGRVKVGEKLFF.

This clonotype came up many times. CDR3: CASSIAGALGDTQYF. The CDR3 region has the DNA TGTGCCAGCAGTATAGCGGGGGCCCTGGGTGATACGCAGTATTTT. This chain joins TRBV11-2 and TRBJ2-3, with TRBD2 identical over 9 bases. Germline values: CDR1 SGHAT, CDR2 FQNNGV. CDR3 length: 15 residues. The junction had 10 bases not matched to a gene; V was cut back by 6 bases and J by 6 bases.

V is TRBV6-2 or TRBV6-3 and J is TRBJ1-1; no clear D. There are 14 residues in the CDR3. CDR1 is MNHEY, CDR2 SVGEGT, per germline. The V end lost 5 bases, the J end lost 1 base, and 11 bases lay between the germline ends. CDR3: CASSTHWGNTEAFF. The CDR3 region has the DNA TGTGCCAGCAGTACCCATTGGGGGAACACTGAAGCTTTCTTT.

This sequence joins TRBV7-2 and TRBJ2-1; D is perhaps TRBD1 or TRBD2 (5 bases each). The CDR3 covers 14 residues. Germline V CDR1 and CDR2: SGHTA, FQGNSA. V lost 1 base and J 6 bases, leaving 10 bases between the germline ends. The CDR3 spells CASSLERGSNEQFF. The CDR3 DNA reads TGTGCCAGCAGCTTAGAGAGGGGTAGCAATGAGCAGTTCTTC. Full variable domain (remainder filled in from reference TRBV7-2 and TRBJ2-1): GAGVSQSPSNKVTEKGKDVELRCDPISGHTALYWYRQSLGQGLEFLIYFQGNSAPDKSGLPSDRFSAERTGGSVSTLTIQRTQQEDSAVYLCASSLERGSNEQFFGPGTRLTVL.

This chain connects TRBV4-3 to TRBJ1-6; D is possibly TRBD1 (6 bases). This CDR3 is 17 amino acids long. Trimming shortened V by 0 bases and J by 8 bases, and 17 bases separated the two germline ends. The V gene's germline CDR1 is LGHNA and CDR2 YSLEER. The CDR3 bases are TGCGCCAGCAGCCAAGACCCCTCAGGGGTCGGGGATTCACCCCTCCACTTT. Translation gives CASSQDPSGVGDSPLHF.

Turning to this clonotype: One junction end disagrees with the germline gene, perhaps due to a read error. The chain couples TRBV24-1 to TRBJ2-3, with 8 bases fitting TRBD2. The germline CDR1 and CDR2 sequences are KGHDR and SFDVKD. The length of the CDR3 is 16 residues. CDR3 sequence reads: CATSDTRGGPTDTHYF. For the CDR3, the DNA is TGTGCCACCAGTGACACTCGGGGGGGACCCACAGATACGCATTATTTT.

This clonotype showed up many times. This chain links TRBV4-3 with TRBJ2-3; D ambiguous. The germline gives CDR1 LGHNA, CDR2 YSLEER. The CDR3 loop spans 14 amino acids. V lost 0 bases, J lost 0 bases, and 4 bases lay in between. The chain's CDR3 is CASSQDFSTDTQYF. The DNA for the CDR3 is TGCGCCAGCAGCCAAGATTTTAGCACAGATACGCAGTATTTT.

The rearrangement joins TRBV5-5 to TRBJ2-1; unclear D gene. The CDR3 extends over 15 amino acids. V lost 0 bases and J lost 7, with 14 bases in between. Germline V lookup: CDR1 SGHKS, CDR2 YYEKEE (reference sequence). CDR3 amino acids: CASSLVPEESNEQFF. The CDR3 coding sequence is TGTGCCAGCAGCTTGGTGCCCGAGGAATCGAATGAGCAGTTCTTC.

This clonotype showed up just a few times. The chain is built from TRBV5-1 and TRBJ2-3; possibly TRBD1 for D (5 bases). The V gene lost 0 bases and the J gene lost 2 bases, with 13 bases spanning the gap. CDR3 length equals 16 residues. Germline V lookup: CDR1 SGHRS, CDR2 YFSETQ. This CDR3 reads CASSLEGVSLTDTQYF. CDR3 nucleotides: TGCGCCAGCAGCTTGGAAGGGGTCTCCCTCACAGATACGCAGTATTTT.

This clonotype was observed a handful of times. This sequence joins TRBV4-2 and TRBJ2-7; D may be TRBD2 (7 bases). Trimming removed 0 bases at V and 1 base at J, with 10 bases between. CDR1 is LGHNA, CDR2 YNFKEQ, per germline. The CDR3 is 15 amino acids. The CDR3 loop reads CASSQEGGGSYEQYV. The CDR3 DNA reads as TGTGCCAGCAGCCAAGAGGGAGGGGGTTCCTACGAGCAGTACGTC.

This clonotype was recorded at least ten times. CDR3 loop: CASSVQGQTYEQYV. CDR3 sequence (DNA): TGTGCCAGCAGTGTCCAGGGGCAGACCTACGAGCAGTACGTC. V and J are TRBV6-1 and TRBJ2-7, with D possibly matching TRBD1 (6 bases). V was cut by 4 bases and J by 2 bases, with 12 bases left in between. This CDR3 comprises 14 residues. CDR1 and CDR2 (germline): MNHNS, SASEGT.